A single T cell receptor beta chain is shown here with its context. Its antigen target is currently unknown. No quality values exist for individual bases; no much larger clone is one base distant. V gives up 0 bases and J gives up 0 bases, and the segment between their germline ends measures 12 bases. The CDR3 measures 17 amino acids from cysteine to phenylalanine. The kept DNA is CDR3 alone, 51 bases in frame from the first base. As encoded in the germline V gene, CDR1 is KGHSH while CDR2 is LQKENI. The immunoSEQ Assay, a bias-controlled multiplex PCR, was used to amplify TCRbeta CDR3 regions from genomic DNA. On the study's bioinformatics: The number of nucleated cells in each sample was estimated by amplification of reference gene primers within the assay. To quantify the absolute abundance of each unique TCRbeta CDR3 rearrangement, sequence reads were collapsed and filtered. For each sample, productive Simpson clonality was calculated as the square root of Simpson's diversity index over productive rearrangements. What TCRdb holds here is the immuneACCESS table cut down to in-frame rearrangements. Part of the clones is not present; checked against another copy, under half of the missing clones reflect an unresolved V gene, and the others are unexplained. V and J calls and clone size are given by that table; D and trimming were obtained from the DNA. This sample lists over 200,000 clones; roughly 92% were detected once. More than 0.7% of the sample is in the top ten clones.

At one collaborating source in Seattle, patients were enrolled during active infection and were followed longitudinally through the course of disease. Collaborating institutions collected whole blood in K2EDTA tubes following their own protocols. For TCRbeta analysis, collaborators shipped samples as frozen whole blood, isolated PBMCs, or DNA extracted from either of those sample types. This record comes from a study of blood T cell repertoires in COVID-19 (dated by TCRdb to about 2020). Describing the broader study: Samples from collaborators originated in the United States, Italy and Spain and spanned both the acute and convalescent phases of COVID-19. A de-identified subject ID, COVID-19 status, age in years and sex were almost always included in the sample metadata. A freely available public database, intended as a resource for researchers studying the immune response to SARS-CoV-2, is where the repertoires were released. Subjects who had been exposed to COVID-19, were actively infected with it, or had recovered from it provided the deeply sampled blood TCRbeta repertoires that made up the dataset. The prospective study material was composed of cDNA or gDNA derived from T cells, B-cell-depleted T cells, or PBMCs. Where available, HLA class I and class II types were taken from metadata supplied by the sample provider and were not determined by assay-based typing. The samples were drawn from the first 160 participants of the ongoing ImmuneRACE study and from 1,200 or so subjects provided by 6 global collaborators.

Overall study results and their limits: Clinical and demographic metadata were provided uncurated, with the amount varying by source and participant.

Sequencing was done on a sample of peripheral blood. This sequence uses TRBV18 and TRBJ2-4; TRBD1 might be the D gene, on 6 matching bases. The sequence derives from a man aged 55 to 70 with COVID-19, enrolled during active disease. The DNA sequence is TGTGCCAGCTCACCACCAAATCAGGGGCTAGCCAAAAACATTCAGTACTTC. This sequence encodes CASSPPNQGLAKNIQYF.